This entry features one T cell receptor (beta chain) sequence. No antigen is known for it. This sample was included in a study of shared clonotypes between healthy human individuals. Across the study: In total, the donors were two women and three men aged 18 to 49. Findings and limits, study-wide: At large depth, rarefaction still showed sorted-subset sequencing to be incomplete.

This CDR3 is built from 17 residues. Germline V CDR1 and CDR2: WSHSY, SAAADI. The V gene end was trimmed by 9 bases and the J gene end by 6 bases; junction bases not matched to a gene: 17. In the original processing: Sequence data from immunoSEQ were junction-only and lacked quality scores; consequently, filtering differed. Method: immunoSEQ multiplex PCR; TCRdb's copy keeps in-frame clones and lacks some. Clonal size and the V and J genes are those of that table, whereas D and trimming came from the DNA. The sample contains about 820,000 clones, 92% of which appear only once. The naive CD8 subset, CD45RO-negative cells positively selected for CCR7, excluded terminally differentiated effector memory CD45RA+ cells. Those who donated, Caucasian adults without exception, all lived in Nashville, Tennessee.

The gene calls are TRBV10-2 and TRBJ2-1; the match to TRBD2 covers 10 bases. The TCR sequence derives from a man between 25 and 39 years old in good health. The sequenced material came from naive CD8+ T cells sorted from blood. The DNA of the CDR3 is TGCGCCAGTACGACTAGCGGGCCTCAATTGGGGGCCAATGAGCAGTTCTTC. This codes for CASTTSGPQLGANEQFF.